The source of this T cell receptor (delta chain) is a study of γδ T cells in repeated Plasmodium falciparum infection. Study-wide context: Donors had four controlled P. falciparum NF54 infections over roughly 640 days.

Looked up from germline, CDR1 is TSWWSYY and CDR2 is QGS. The CDR3 contains 23 residues. V lost 0 bases, J lost 0 bases, and 27 bases stayed unmatched. Gammadelta T cells were flow-sorted from PBMC into Vgamma9/Vdelta2+ and Vdelta2-negative populations for bulk analysis. This clone was picked up a small number of times. TCRdb called clones anew from the multiplex PCR reads with CATT. The data show some 100,000 delta-chain clones, with over 1.1% seen just once and around 8.3% held by the top ten. Sequenced material: gamma-delta T cells from blood. The gene calls are TRDV1 and TRDJ4; TRDD2 agrees at 8 bases. TCRdb carries no J gene annotation; the J gene was assigned here by matching the DNA with germline. The TCR was taken from a pool of human donors (malaria-infected and uninfected, not separated). Written as DNA, the CDR3 is TGTGCTCTTGGGGAACTACCCCCACTTCCTACGCGATTGGGGACACAACCCGCCAGACCCCTGATCTTT. Its translation is CALGELPPLPTRLGTQPARPLIF.